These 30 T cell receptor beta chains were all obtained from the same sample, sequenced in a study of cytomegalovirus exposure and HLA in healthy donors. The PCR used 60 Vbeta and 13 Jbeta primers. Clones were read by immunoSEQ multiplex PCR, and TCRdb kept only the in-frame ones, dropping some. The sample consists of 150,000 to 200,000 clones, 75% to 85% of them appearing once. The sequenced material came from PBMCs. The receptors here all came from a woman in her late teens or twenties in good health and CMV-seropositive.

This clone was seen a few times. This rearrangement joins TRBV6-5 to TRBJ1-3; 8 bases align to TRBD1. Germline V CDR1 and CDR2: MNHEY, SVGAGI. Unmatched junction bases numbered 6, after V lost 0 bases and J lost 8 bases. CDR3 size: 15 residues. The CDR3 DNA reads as TGTGCCAGCAGTTACTCGGGGAACAGGGGGGACACCATATATTTT. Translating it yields CASSYSGNRGDTIYF.

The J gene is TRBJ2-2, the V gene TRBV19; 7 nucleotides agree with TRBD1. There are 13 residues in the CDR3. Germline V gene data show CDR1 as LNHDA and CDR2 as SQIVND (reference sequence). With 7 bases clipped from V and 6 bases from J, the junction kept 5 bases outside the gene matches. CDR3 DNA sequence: TGTGCCAGTATGGGACAGTCCGCCGGGGAGCTGTTTTTT. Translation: CASMGQSAGELFF.

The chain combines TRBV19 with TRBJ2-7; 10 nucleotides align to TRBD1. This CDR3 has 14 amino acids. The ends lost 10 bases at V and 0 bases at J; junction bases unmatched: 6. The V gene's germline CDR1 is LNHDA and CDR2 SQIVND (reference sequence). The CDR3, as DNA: TGTGCCACAGGACAGGGGGTCTTCTCCTACGAGCAGTACTTC. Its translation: CATGQGVFSYEQYF. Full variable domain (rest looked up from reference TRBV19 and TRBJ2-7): DGGITQSPKYLFRKEGQNVTLSCEQNLNHDAMYWYRQDPGQGLRLIYYSQIVNDFQKGDIAEGYSVSREKKESFPLTVTSAQKNPTAFYLCATGQGVFSYEQYFGPGTRLTVT.

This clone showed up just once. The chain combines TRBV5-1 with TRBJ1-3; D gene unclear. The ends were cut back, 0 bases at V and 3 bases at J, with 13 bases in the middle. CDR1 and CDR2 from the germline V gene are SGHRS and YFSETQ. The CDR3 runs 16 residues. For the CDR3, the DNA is TGCGCCAGCAGCTTGGACGGAGTGGTGGGTGGAAACACCATATATTTT. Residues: CASSLDGVVGGNTIYF.

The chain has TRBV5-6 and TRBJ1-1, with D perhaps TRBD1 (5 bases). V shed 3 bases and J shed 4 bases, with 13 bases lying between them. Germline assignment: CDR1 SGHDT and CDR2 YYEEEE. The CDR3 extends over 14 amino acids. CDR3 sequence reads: CASSSSAGPTEAFF. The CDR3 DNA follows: TGTGCCAGCAGCTCTAGTGCGGGGCCCACTGAAGCTTTCTTT.

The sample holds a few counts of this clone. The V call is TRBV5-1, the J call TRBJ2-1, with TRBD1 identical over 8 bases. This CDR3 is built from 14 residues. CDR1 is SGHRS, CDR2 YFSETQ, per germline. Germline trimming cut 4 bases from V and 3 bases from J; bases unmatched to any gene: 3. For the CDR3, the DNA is TGCGCCAGCAGCACGGGACAGGACTACAATGAGCAGTTCTTC. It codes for CASSTGQDYNEQFF.

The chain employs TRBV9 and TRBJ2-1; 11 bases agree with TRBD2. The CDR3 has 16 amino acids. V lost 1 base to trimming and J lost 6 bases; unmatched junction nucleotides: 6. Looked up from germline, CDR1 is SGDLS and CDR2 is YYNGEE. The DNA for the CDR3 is TGTGCCAGCAGCGTACCTTCTAGCGGGGGGCCCAATGAGCAGTTCTTC. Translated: CASSVPSSGGPNEQFF.

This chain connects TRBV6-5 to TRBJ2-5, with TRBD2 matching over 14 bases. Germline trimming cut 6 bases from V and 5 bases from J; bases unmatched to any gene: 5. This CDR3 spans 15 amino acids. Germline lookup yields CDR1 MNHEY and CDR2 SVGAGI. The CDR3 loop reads CASSRLAGGPETQYF. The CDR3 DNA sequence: TGTGCCAGCAGCCGACTAGCGGGGGGGCCCGAGACCCAGTACTTC.

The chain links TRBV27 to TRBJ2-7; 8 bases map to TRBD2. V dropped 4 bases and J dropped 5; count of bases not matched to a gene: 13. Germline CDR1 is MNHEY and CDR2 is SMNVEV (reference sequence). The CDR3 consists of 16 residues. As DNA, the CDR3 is TGTGCCAGCAGTTCCTCGAGGACTAGCCGTCCCGACGAGCAGTACTTC. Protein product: CASSSSRTSRPDEQYF.

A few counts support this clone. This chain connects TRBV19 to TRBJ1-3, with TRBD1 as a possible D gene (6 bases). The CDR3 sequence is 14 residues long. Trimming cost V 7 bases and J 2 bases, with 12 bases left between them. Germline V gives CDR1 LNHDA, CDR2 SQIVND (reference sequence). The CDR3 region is CASKTQGTGNTIYF. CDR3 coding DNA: TGTGCCAGTAAAACACAGGGTACTGGAAACACCATATATTTT.

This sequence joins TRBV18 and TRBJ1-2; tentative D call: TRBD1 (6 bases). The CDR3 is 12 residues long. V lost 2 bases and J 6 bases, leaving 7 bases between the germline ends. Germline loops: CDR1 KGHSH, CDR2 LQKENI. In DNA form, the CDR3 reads TGTGCCAGCTCACCAAGACAGGATGGCTACACCTTC. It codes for CASSPRQDGYTF.

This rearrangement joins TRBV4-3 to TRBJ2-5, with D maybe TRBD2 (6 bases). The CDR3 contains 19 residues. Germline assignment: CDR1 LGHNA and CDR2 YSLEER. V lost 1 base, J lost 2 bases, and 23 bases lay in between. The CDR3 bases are TGCGCCAGCAGCCAAGCGGTAGGGACTCCTAAACTACCGCAAGAGACCCAGTACTTC. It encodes CASSQAVGTPKLPQETQYF.

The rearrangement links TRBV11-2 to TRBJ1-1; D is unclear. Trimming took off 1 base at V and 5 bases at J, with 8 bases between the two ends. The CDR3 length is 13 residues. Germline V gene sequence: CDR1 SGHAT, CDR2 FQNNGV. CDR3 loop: CASSLAAGTEAFF. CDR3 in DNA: TGTGCCAGCAGCTTAGCGGCAGGTACTGAAGCTTTCTTT.

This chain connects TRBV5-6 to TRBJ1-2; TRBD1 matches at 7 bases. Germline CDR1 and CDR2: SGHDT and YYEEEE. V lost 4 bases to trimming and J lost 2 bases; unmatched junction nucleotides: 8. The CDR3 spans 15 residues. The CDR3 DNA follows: TGTGCCAGCAGCGAACTAACAGGGGTCAACTATGGCTACACCTTC. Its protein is CASSELTGVNYGYTF.

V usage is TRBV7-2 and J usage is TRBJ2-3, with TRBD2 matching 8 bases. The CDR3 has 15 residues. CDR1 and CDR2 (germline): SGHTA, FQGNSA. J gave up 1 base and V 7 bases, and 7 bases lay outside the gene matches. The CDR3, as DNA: TGTGCCAGCACCCCTGTTAGCGGGGGCACAGATACGCAGTATTTT. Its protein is CASTPVSGGTDTQYF.

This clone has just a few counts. The chain's CDR3 is CASGWQGAGETQYF. Written as DNA, the CDR3 is TGTGCTAGTGGTTGGCAGGGGGCGGGAGAGACCCAGTACTTC. The rearrangement uses TRBV12-5 and TRBJ2-5, with 8 bases identical to TRBD1. The germline CDR1 and CDR2 sequences are LGHNT and FRNRAP. V trimming: 4 bases; J trimming: 4 bases; junction bases outside the gene matches: 5. CDR3 length equals 14 residues.

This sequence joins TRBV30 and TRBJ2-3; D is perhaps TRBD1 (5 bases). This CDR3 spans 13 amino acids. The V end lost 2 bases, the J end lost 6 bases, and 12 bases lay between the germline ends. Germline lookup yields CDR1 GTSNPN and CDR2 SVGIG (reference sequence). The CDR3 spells CAWSNLGPDTQYF. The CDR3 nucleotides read TGTGCCTGGAGTAACTTGGGGCCGGATACGCAGTATTTT.

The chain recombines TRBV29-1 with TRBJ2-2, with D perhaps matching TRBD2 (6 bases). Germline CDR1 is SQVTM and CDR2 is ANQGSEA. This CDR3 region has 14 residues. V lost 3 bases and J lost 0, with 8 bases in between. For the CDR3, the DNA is TGCAGCGTTGATCGGGGGTCGAACACCGGGGAGCTGTTTTTT. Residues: CSVDRGSNTGELFF.

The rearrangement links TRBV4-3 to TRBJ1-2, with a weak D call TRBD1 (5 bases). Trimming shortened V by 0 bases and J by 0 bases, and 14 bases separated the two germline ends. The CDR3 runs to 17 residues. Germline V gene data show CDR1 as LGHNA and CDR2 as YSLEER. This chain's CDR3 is CASSQDMGGDSNYGYTF. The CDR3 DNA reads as TGCGCCAGCAGCCAAGATATGGGGGGAGATTCTAACTATGGCTACACCTTC.

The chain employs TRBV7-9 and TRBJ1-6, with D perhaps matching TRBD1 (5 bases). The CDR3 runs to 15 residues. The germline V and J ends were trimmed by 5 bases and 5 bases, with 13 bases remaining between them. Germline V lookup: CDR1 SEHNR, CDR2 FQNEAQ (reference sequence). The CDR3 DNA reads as TGTGCCAGCAGCCCCACCCTGGGGCATAATTCACCCCTCCACTTT. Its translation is CASSPTLGHNSPLHF.

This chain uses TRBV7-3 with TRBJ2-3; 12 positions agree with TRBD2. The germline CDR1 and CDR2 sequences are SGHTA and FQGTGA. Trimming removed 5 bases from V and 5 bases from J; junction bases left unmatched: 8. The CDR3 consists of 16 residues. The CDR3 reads CASSQLAGGSIDTQYF. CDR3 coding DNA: TGTGCCAGCAGCCAGCTAGCGGGGGGGTCAATAGATACGCAGTATTTT.

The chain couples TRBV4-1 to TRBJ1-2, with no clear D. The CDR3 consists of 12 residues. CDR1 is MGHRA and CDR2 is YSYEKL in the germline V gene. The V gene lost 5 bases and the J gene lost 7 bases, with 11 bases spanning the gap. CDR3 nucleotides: TGCGCCAGCAGCGATAAGGGAGCTGGCTACACCTTC. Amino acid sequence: CASSDKGAGYTF.

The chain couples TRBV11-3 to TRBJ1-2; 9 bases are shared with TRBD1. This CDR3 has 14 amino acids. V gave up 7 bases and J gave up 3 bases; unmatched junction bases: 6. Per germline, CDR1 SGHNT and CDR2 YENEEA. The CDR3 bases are TGTGCCAGCAAAAGGGACAGGGCGGACTATGGCTACACCTTC. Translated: CASKRDRADYGYTF.

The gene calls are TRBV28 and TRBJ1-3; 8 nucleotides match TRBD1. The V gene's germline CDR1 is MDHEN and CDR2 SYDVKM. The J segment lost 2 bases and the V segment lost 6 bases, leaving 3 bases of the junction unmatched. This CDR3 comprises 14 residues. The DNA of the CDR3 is TGTGCCAGCAGGGCACAGGGGGCTGGAAACACCATATATTTT. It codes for CASRAQGAGNTIYF.

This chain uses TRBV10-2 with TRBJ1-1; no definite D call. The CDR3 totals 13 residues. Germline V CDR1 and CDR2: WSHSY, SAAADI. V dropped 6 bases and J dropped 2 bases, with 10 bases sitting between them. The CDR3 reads CASRDLANTEAFF. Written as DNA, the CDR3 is TGCGCCAGCAGGGACTTAGCAAACACTGAAGCTTTCTTT.

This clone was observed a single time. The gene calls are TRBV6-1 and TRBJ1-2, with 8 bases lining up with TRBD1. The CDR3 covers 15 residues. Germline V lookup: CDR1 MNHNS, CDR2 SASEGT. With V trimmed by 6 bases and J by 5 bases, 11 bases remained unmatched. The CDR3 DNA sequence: TGTGCCAGCAGACCTATCTTGACAGGGGATTATGGCTACACCTTC. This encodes CASRPILTGDYGYTF.

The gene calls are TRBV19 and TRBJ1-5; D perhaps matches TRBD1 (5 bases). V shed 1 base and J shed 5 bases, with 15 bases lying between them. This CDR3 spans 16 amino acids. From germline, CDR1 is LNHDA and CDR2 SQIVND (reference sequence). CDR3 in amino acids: CASSIGRGTPYQPQHF. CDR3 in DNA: TGTGCCAGTAGTATAGGGCGGGGGACGCCTTATCAGCCCCAGCATTTT.

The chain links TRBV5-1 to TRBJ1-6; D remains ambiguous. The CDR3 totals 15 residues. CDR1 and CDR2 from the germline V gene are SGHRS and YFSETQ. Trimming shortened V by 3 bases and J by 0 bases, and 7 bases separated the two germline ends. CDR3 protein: CASSWEASYNSPLHF. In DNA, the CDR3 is TGCGCCAGCAGCTGGGAGGCCTCCTATAATTCACCCCTCCACTTT.

In nucleotides, the CDR3 is TGTGCCAGCAGCGGGGGACAGTTCTATGGCTACACCTTC. Amino acids: CASSGGQFYGYTF. V and J are TRBV9 and TRBJ1-2; the match to TRBD1 covers 7 bases. The CDR3 loop spans 13 amino acids. Germline loops: CDR1 SGDLS, CDR2 YYNGEE. Unmatched junction bases numbered 3, after V lost 3 bases and J lost 4 bases.

The CDR3 reads CASSLERGQGYTF. DNA of the CDR3: TGTGCCAGCAGCTTAGAACGGGGTCAAGGCTACACCTTC. The chain carries TRBV7-2 and TRBJ1-2; D unclear. Germline V gives CDR1 SGHTA, CDR2 FQGNSA. The CDR3 is 13 amino acids. The V gene lost 1 base and the J gene lost 8 bases, with 11 bases spanning the gap.